Below, 28 T cell receptor beta chains from the same sample are listed, as sequenced in a study of blood T cell repertoires in COVID-19. Clones were sequenced by immunoSEQ multiplex PCR, and TCRdb holds only the in-frame ones, with some missing. The sample contains a few hundred thousand clones, 90% of which appear only once. The sequencing input was PBMCs or T cells enriched from blood (not recorded which). These receptors were obtained from a woman aged 18-29 years with acute COVID-19.

The rearrangement uses TRBV5-1 and TRBJ1-1, with D possibly being TRBD1 (5 bases). With 3 bases removed from V and 5 bases from J, the gap between germline ends came to 8 bases. Germline V gives CDR1 SGHRS, CDR2 YFSETQ. CDR3 size: 12 residues. In DNA form, the CDR3 reads TGCGCCAGCAGCTGGGGGGGTACTGAAGCTTTCTTT. It is translated as CASSWGGTEAFF.

The chain recombines TRBV12-3 or TRBV12-4 with TRBJ1-2; possibly TRBD1 for D (6 bases). This CDR3 contains 12 residues. Trimming took off 4 bases at V and 8 bases at J, with 11 bases between the two ends. CDR3 in amino acids: CASSSSRGGYTF. DNA for the CDR3: TGTGCCAGCAGTTCCTCCAGGGGAGGCTACACCTTC.

The chain carries TRBV21-1 and TRBJ2-7; the table gives TRBD1 as D, unverified against the DNA. TRBV21-1 is flagged as a pseudogene. The CDR3 sequence is 12 residues long. CDR3 in amino acids: CASSKAAYEQYF. The CDR3 bases are TGTGCCAGCAGCAAGGCCGCCTACGAGCAGTACTTC.

The chain is built from TRBV30 and TRBJ2-1; D is undetermined. V was shortened by 3 bases and J by 7 bases, with 10 bases between the two germline ends. The germline CDR1 and CDR2 sequences are GTSNPN and SVGIG (reference sequence). The CDR3 length is 12 residues. As DNA, the CDR3 is TGTGCCTGGAGGGCCCGAGGAAATGAGCAGTTCTTC. The encoded protein is CAWRARGNEQFF.

The chain employs TRBV24-1 and TRBJ2-1, with TRBD2 as a possible D gene (6 bases). The CDR3 has 15 residues. Germline CDR1 and CDR2: KGHDR and SFDVKD. V shed 1 base and J shed 12 bases, with 18 bases lying between them. The CDR3 loop is CATSDFDSAGKVQFF. As DNA, the CDR3 is TGTGCCACCAGTGATTTCGACAGTGCGGGGAAGGTGCAGTTCTTC.

This clone was found a few times. The gene calls are TRBV4-1 and TRBJ1-6; D gene unclear. CDR1 and CDR2 (germline): MGHRA, YSYEKL. Trimming pared 0 bases from V and 7 bases from J, leaving 10 bases between. CDR3 length: 15 residues. CDR3 DNA: TGCGCCAGCAGCCAAGATCCGTATAGAAATTCACCCCTCCACTTT. Its translation is CASSQDPYRNSPLHF.

The chain joins TRBV18 to TRBJ1-2; D not certain. CDR1 is KGHSH and CDR2 is LQKENI in the germline V gene. The V gene lost 2 bases and the J gene lost 0 bases, with 10 bases spanning the gap. This CDR3 is built from 15 residues. DNA of the CDR3: TGTGCCAGCTCACCAGAGAGAATACCTAACTATGGCTACACCTTC. Translating gives CASSPERIPNYGYTF.

This chain joins TRBV15 and TRBJ1-1; D not resolved. Trimming stripped 0 bases from V and 4 bases from J, with 12 bases between. The CDR3 contains 15 residues. The V gene's germline CDR1 is LNHNV and CDR2 YYDKDF (reference sequence). The CDR3 spells CATSRERAPGTEAFF. In DNA, the CDR3 is TGTGCCACCAGCAGAGAGAGGGCGCCGGGCACTGAAGCTTTCTTT.

The V call is TRBV9, the J call TRBJ2-5; 8 nucleotides match TRBD2. The CDR3 has 14 residues. Germline V gene sequence: CDR1 SGDLS, CDR2 YYNGEE. The trim removed 3 bases at V and 3 bases at J, leaving 4 bases unmatched. CDR3 residues: CASSDSGNKETQYF. In DNA form, the CDR3 reads TGTGCCAGCAGCGATAGCGGGAACAAAGAGACCCAGTACTTC. The whole variable domain, filled in from reference TRBV9 and TRBJ2-5, reads DSGVTQTPKHLITATGQRVTLRCSPRSGDLSVYWYQQSLDQGLQFLIQYYNGEERAKGNILERFSAQQFPDLHSELNLSSLELGDSALYFCASSDSGNKETQYFGPGTRLLVL.

The chain combines TRBV19 with TRBJ1-3; D remains ambiguous. Germline values: CDR1 LNHDA, CDR2 SQIVND (reference sequence). This CDR3 comprises 14 residues. Between the trimmed V and J ends, which lost 4 bases and 3 bases, there was a span of 10 bases. CDR3 region: CASSRREGGNTIYF. The CDR3 nucleotides read TGTGCCAGTAGTAGGCGGGAAGGTGGAAACACCATATATTTT.

J is TRBJ2-2 and V is TRBV27; D is perhaps TRBD2 (6 bases). In germline, CDR1 is MNHEY, CDR2 SMNVEV (reference sequence). V lost 7 bases to trimming and J lost 4 bases, with 16 bases between them. This CDR3 has 15 amino acids. This CDR3 is CASTQGAGVTGELFF. The CDR3, as DNA: TGTGCCAGCACCCAGGGAGCGGGTGTCACCGGGGAGCTGTTTTTT.

The table lists this clone with a count of one. Other DNA sequences in this sample translate to the same CDR3. The rearrangement links TRBV7-9 to TRBJ1-5; maybe TRBD1 (6 bases). The CDR3 runs 14 residues. CDR1 and CDR2 from the germline V gene are SEHNR and FQNEAQ (reference sequence). Trimming removed 1 base at V and 4 bases at J, with 8 bases between. CDR3 residues: CASSLDRGNQPQHF. The CDR3 DNA follows: TGTGCCAGCAGCTTAGATAGGGGGAATCAGCCCCAGCATTTT.

The V gene is TRBV5-1, the J gene TRBJ2-1; TRBD1 aligns across 7 bases. Trimming cost V 0 bases and J 9 bases; bases outside gene matches: 6. Per the germline V gene, CDR1 is SGHRS and CDR2 is YFSETQ. The CDR3 extends over 14 amino acids. CDR3 amino acids: CASSLAEGAGEQFF. Here the CDR3 DNA reads TGCGCCAGCAGCTTGGCCGAGGGGGCGGGTGAGCAGTTCTTC.

V usage is TRBV5-1 and J usage is TRBJ1-2; possible D gene TRBD1, 6 bases. CDR1 SGHRS and CDR2 YFSETQ come from the germline V gene. This CDR3 has 14 amino acids. Trimming cost V 5 bases and J 5 bases, with 16 bases left between them. The DNA for the CDR3 is TGCGCCAGCAGGATTATTGAGGGGGATTATGGCTACACCTTC. It codes for CASRIIEGDYGYTF. The full variable domain, completed using reference TRBV5-1 and TRBJ1-2, is KAGVTQTPRYLIKTRGQQVTLSCSPISGHRSVSWYQQTPGQGLQFLFEYFSETQRNKGNFPGRFSGRQFSNSRSEMNVSTLELGDSALYLCASRIIEGDYGYTFGSGTRLTVV.

The chain links TRBV11-2 to TRBJ2-3, with 8 nucleotides matching TRBD2. The length of the CDR3 is 14 residues. Germline V gene sequence: CDR1 SGHAT, CDR2 FQNNGV. Germline trimming cut 1 base from V and 5 bases from J; bases unmatched to any gene: 2. CDR3 DNA: TGTGCCAGCAGCTTAGTTGCGGGAGGAGATACGCAGTATTTT. It translates to CASSLVAGGDTQYF.

This chain connects TRBV9 to TRBJ1-2; no clear D gene. Deletions cut 0 bases from V and 4 bases from J, with 19 bases between. CDR3 length: 17 amino acids. In germline, CDR1 is SGDLS, CDR2 YYNGEE. The CDR3 loop is CASSVGYRWGAVYGYTF. CDR3 nucleotide sequence: TGTGCCAGCAGCGTAGGATACAGATGGGGAGCGGTCTATGGCTACACCTTC.

The chain recombines TRBV7-9 with TRBJ1-1, with D possibly being TRBD1 (5 bases). This CDR3 is 12 amino acids long. With 2 bases removed from V and 8 bases from J, the gap between germline ends came to 9 bases. Germline V gives CDR1 SEHNR, CDR2 FQNEAQ (reference sequence). The CDR3 reads CASSLLRTEAFF. CDR3 in DNA: TGTGCCAGCAGCTTACTTAGGACAGAAGCTTTCTTT.

The gene calls are TRBV7-3 and TRBJ2-2; D remains ambiguous. This CDR3 has 14 amino acids. CDR1 and CDR2 from the germline V gene are SGHTA and FQGTGA. V lost 5 bases to trimming and J lost 7 bases, with 14 bases between them. The CDR3 DNA reads as TGTGCCAGCAGCCCCCGGAATGCGGACGGGGAGCTGTTTTTT. Translating it yields CASSPRNADGELFF.

The chain is built from TRBV5-1 and TRBJ2-7; tentative D call: TRBD1 (6 bases). The germline gives CDR1 SGHRS, CDR2 YFSETQ. There are 15 residues in the CDR3. V lost 4 bases to trimming and J lost 3 bases, with 17 bases between them. The CDR3 nucleotides read TGCGCCAGCAGCCTGGACAGTCAAGGCAACTACGAGCAGTACTTC. It encodes CASSLDSQGNYEQYF.

The chain uses TRBV9 and TRBJ1-2; 7 positions agree with TRBD1. The germline V gene encodes CDR1 SGDLS and CDR2 YYNGEE. The CDR3 extends over 17 amino acids. J gave up 4 bases and V 0 bases, and 12 bases lay outside the gene matches. The CDR3 coding sequence is TGTGCCAGCAGCGTAGGGTTAGGAGACAGGGACACCTATGGCTACACCTTC. This gives the protein CASSVGLGDRDTYGYTF.

This clone turned up a few times. V usage is TRBV19 and J usage is TRBJ1-1; tentatively, D is TRBD1 (6 bases). The V end lost 8 bases, the J end lost 8 bases, and 18 bases lay between the germline ends. The CDR3 is 13 residues long. Germline V gives CDR1 LNHDA, CDR2 SQIVND (reference sequence). The CDR3 region has the DNA TGTGCCAGTTTCCTCCCAGGGGTTCGAGAAGCTTTCTTT. Its translation: CASFLPGVREAFF.

The chain recombines TRBV7-3 with TRBJ1-1; TRBD1 might be the D (6 bases). Germline CDR1 reads SGHTA; CDR2 reads FQGTGA. The V end lost 3 bases, the J end lost 4 bases, and 12 bases lay between the germline ends. This CDR3 is 14 amino acids long. Here the CDR3 reads CASSFGGSGTEAFF. The CDR3 DNA follows: TGTGCCAGCAGCTTTGGGGGCTCGGGCACTGAAGCTTTCTTT.

The chain uses TRBV19 and TRBJ2-7; 8 positions match TRBD2. CDR1 LNHDA and CDR2 SQIVND come from the germline V gene (reference sequence). The V gene end was trimmed by 5 bases and the J gene end by 0 bases; junction bases not matched to a gene: 6. This CDR3 spans 15 amino acids. The CDR3 is CASSVAGTSSYEQYF. Here the CDR3 DNA reads TGTGCCAGTAGTGTAGCGGGAACCTCCTCCTACGAGCAGTACTTC.

The chain links TRBV3-1 (or the pseudogene TRBV3-2) to TRBJ2-1; D is undetermined. The CDR3 totals 14 residues. Germline V CDR1 and CDR2: LGHDT, YNNKEL (reference sequence). The V end was cut by 3 bases, the J end by 5 bases, with 11 bases between. The CDR3 protein is CASSQSGINNEQFF. CDR3 DNA sequence: TGTGCCAGCAGCCAGTCAGGTATCAACAATGAGCAGTTCTTC.

This rearrangement joins TRBV9 to TRBJ1-6, with TRBD1 identical over 10 bases. This CDR3 comprises 15 residues. CDR1 and CDR2 (germline): SGDLS, YYNGEE. Trimming took 0 bases from V and 9 from J; bases not matched to a gene: 3. DNA for the CDR3: TGTGCCAGCAGCGTAGAAGGGACAGGGGTTTCACCCCTCCACTTT. The encoded protein is CASSVEGTGVSPLHF.

The chain couples TRBV7-8 to TRBJ2-1, with a tentative D call TRBD2 (6 bases). The CDR3 sequence is 17 residues long. From germline, CDR1 is SGHVS and CDR2 FQNEAQ. Trimming removed 1 base at V and 1 base at J, with 14 bases between. The CDR3 DNA sequence: TGTGCCAGCAGCTTAGAACGATGGGCGGGGTCCTACAATGAGCAGTTCTTC. The encoded protein is CASSLERWAGSYNEQFF.

V gene TRBV5-1 combines with J gene TRBJ1-4; 7 nucleotides line up with TRBD1. J gave up 6 bases and V 0 bases, and 2 bases lay outside the gene matches. Per germline, CDR1 SGHRS and CDR2 YFSETQ. CDR3 length equals 14 residues. The CDR3 DNA reads as TGCGCCAGCAGCTTGGGACAGGGCTATGAAAAACTGTTTTTT. Translating it yields CASSLGQGYEKLFF.

The chain couples TRBV7-9 to TRBJ2-3, with 7 nucleotides matching TRBD2. This CDR3 contains 14 residues. Trimming removed 4 bases from V and 6 bases from J; junction bases left unmatched: 7. Per germline, CDR1 SEHNR and CDR2 FQNEAQ (reference sequence). The CDR3 DNA is TGTGCCAGCAGCTATAGCGGGTCCCTCGATACGCAGTATTTT. Its protein product is CASSYSGSLDTQYF.